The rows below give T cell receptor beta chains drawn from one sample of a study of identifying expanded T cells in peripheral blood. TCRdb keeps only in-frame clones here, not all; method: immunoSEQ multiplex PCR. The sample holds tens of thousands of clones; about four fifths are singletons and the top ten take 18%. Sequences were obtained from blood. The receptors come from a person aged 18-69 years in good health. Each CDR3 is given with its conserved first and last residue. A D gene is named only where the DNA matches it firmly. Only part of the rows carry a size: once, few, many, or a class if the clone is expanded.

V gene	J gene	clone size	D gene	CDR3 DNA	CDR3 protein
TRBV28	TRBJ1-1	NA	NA	TGTGCCAGCAGTTCCCTCGAGGGGACCCACCATGAAGCTTTCTTT	CASSSLEGTHHEAFF
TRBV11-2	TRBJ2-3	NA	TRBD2	TGTGCCAGCAGCCGTACTAGCGGAACCACAGATACGCAGTATTTT	CASSRTSGTTDTQYF
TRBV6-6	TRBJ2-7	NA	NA	TGTGCCAGCAGTTACGTCAGGGGCCGGGGAAATGAGCAGTACTTC	CASSYVRGRGNEQYF
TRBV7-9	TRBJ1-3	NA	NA	TGTGCCAGCAGCTTACCGGACTCTGGAAACACCATATATTTT	CASSLPDSGNTIYF
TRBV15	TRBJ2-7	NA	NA	TGTGCCACCAGCAGAGCGGACTCCTACGAGCAGTACTTC	CATSRADSYEQYF
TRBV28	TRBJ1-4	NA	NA	TGTGCCAGCAGTTTAAGTTGGCTTAATGAAAAACTGTTTTTT	CASSLSWLNEKLFF
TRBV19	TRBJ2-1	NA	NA	TGTGCCAGTAGTATGAGCCCCTTGAGCTCCTACAATGAGCAGTTCTTC	CASSMSPLSSYNEQFF
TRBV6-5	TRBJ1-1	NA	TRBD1	TGTGCCAGCAGCAGATCGGGACAGGGGAACACTGAAGCTTTCTTT	CASSRSGQGNTEAFF
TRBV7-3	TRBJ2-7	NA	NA	TGTGCCAGCAGTTCCACCGGGTTCCAAATCTACGAGCAGTACTTC	CASSSTGFQIYEQYF
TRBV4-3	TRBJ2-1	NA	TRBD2	TGCGCCAGCAGCCAAGATCGTGGTATCGGGACTAACAATGAGCAGTTCTTC	CASSQDRGIGTNNEQFF
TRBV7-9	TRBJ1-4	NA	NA	TGTGCCAGCAGCATGGACGTGGGGGAAAAACTGTTTTTT	CASSMDVGEKLFF
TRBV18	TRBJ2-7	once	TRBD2	TGTGCCAGCTCACTAGCGGGAGGCCTCTCCTACGAGCAGTACTTC	CASSLAGGLSYEQYF
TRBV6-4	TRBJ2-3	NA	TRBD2	TGTGTCAGCAGTGACTCTAGCGGGGGGAGCACAGATACGCAGTATTTT	CVSSDSSGGSTDTQYF
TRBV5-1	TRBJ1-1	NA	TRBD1	TGCGCCAGCAGCTTGGGGCAGGGGGCCACTGAAGCTTTCTTT	CASSLGQGATEAFF
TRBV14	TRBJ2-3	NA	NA	TGTGCCAGCAGCCAAGATTTTGCAGATACGCAGTATTTT	CASSQDFADTQYF
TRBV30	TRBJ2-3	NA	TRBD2	TGTGCCTGGAGTGTACTAGCGGGACCCACAGATACGCAGTATTTT	CAWSVLAGPTDTQYF
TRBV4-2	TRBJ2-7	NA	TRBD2	TGTGCCAGCAGCCAAGCAGCCAAGCGGGACTACGAGCAGTACTTC	CASSQAAKRDYEQYF